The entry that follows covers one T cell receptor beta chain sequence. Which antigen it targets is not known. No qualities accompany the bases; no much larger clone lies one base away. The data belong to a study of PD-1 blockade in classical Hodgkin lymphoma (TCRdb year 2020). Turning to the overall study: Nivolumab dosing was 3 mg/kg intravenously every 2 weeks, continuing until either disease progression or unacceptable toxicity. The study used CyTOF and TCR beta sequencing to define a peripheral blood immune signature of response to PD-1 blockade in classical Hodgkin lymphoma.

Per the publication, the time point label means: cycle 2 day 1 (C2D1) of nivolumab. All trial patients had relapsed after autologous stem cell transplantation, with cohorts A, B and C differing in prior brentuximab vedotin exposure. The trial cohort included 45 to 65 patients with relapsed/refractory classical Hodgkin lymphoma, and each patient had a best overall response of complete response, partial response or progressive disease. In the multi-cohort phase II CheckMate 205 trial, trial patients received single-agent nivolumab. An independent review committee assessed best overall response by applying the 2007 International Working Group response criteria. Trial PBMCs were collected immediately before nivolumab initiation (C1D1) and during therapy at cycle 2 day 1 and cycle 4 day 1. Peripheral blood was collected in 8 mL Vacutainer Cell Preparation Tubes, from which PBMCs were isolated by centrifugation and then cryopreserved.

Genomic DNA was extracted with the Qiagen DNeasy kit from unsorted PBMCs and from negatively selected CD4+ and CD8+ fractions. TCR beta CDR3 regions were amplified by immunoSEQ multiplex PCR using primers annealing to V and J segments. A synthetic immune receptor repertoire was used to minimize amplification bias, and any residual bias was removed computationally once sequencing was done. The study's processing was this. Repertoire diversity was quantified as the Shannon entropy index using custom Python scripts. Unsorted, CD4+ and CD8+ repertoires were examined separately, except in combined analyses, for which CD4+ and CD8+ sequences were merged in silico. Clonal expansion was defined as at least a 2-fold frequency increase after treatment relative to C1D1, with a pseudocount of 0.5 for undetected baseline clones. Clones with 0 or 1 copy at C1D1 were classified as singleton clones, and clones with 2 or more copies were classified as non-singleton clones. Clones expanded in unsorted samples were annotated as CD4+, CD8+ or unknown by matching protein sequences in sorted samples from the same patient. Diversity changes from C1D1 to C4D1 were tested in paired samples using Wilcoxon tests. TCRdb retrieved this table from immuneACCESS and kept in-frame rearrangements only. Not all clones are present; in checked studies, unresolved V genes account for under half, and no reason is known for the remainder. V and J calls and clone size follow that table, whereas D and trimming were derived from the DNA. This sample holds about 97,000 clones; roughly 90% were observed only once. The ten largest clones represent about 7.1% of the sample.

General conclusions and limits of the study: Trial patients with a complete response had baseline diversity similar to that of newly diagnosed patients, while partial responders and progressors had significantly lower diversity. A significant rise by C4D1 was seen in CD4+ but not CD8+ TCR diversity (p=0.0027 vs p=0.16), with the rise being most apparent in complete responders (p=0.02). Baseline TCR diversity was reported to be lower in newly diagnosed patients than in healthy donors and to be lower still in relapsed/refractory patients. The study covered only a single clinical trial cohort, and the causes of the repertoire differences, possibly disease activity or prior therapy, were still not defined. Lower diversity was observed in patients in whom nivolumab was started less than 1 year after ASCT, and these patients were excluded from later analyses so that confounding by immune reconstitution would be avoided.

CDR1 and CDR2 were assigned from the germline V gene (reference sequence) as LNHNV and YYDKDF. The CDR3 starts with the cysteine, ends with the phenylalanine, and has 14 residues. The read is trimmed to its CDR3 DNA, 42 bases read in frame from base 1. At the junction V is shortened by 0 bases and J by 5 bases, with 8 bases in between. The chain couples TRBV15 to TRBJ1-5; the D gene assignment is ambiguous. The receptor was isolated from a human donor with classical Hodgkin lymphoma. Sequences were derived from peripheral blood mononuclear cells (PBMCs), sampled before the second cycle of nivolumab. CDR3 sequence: CATSREGTHQPQHF. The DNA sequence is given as TGTGCCACCAGCAGAGAGGGAACCCATCAGCCCCAGCATTTT.